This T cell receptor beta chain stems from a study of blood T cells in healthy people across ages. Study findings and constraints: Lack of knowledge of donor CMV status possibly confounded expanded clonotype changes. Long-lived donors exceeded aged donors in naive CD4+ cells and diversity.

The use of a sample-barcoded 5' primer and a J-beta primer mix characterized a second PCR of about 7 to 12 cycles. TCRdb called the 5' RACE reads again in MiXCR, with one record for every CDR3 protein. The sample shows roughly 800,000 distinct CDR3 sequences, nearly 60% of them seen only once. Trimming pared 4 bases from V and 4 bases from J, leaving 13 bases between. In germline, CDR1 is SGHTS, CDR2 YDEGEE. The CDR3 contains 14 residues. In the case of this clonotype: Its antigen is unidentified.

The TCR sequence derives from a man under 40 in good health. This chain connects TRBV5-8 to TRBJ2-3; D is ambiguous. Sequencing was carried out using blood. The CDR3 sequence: CASSPPEEADTQYF. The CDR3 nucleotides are TGTGCCAGCAGCCCGCCGGAAGAGGCAGATACGCAGTATTTT. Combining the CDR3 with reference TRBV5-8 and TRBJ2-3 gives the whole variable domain EAGVTQSPTHLIKTRGQQATLRCSPISGHTSVYWYQQALGLGLQFLLWYDEGEERNRGNFPPRFSGRQFPNYSSELNVNALELEDSALYLCASSPPEEADTQYFGPGTRLTVL.